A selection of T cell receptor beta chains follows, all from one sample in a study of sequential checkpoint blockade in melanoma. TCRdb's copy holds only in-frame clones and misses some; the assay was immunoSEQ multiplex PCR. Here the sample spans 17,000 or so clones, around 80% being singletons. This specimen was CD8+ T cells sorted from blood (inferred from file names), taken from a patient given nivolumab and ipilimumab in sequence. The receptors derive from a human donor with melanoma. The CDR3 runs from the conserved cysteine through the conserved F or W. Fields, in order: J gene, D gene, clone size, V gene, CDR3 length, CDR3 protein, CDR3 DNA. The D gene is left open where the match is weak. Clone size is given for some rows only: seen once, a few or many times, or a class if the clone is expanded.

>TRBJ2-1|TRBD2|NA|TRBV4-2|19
CASSQEALAGGSSYNEQFF
TGTGCCAGCAGCCAAGAAGCCCTAGCGGGAGGTAGCTCCTACAATGAGCAGTTCTTC
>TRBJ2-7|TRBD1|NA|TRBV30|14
CAWRTGTGVGEQYF
TGTGCCTGGAGGACCGGGACAGGGGTTGGCGAGCAGTACTTC
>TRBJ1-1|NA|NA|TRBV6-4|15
CANFGGQGWNTEAFF
TGTGCCAACTTCGGTGGTCAGGGCTGGAACACTGAAGCTTTCTTT
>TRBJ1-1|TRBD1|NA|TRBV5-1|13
CASSLARGPEAFF
TGCGCCAGCAGCTTGGCAAGGGGGCCTGAAGCTTTCTTT
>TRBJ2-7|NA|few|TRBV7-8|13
CASSLEVSYEQYF
TGTGCCAGCAGCTTAGAAGTCAGCTACGAGCAGTACTTC
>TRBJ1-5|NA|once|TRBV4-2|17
CASSQEWSGFSNQPQHF
TGTGCCAGCAGCCAAGAATGGAGCGGCTTTAGCAATCAGCCCCAGCATTTT
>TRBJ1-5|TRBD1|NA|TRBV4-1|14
CASSQTGGYQPQHF
TGCGCCAGCAGCCAGACAGGGGGTTATCAGCCCCAGCATTTT
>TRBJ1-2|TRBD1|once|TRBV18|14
CASSDDRAYYGYTF
TGTGCCAGCTCCGACGACAGGGCGTACTATGGCTACACCTTC
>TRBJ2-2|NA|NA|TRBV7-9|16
CASSSTGTWNTGELFF
TGTGCCAGCAGCTCCACCGGGACTTGGAACACCGGGGAGCTGTTTTTT
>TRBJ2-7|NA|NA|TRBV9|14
CASSPPGGNYEQYF
TGTGCCAGCAGCCCACCGGGGGGCAATTACGAGCAGTACTTC
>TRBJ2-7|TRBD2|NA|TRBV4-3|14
CASSQRLAEYEQYF
TGCGCCAGCAGCCAACGACTAGCAGAGTACGAGCAGTACTTC
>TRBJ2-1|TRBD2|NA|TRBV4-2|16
CASSQDPAGAYNEQFF
TGTGCCAGCAGCCAAGATCCCGCGGGAGCCTACAATGAGCAGTTCTTC
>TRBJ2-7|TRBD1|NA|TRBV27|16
CASSLRVGQGAGEQYF
TGTGCCAGCAGTTTAAGAGTGGGGCAGGGGGCTGGCGAGCAGTACTTC
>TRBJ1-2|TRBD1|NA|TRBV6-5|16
CASSLTGEGSVYGYTF
TGTGCCAGCAGTTTGACAGGGGAGGGTAGCGTTTATGGCTACACCTTC
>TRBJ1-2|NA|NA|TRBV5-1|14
CASSLVGGPYGYTF
TGCGCCAGCAGCTTGGTCGGGGGACCCTATGGCTACACCTTC
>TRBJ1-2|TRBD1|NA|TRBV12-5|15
CASGTSDRNVYGYTF
TGTGCTAGTGGTACCTCGGACAGGAACGTCTATGGCTACACCTTC
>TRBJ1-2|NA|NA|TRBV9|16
CASSVAPDSGYYGYTF
TGTGCCAGCAGCGTAGCTCCGGACAGCGGATACTATGGCTACACCTTC
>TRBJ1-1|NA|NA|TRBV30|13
CAWSVGGRTEAFF
TGTGCCTGGAGTGTAGGGGGAAGGACTGAAGCTTTCTTT
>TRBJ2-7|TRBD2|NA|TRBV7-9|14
CASSETREGYEQYF
TGTGCCAGCAGCGAAACCAGGGAGGGCTACGAGCAGTACTTC
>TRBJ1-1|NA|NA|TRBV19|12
CASRQANTEAFF
TGTGCCAGCCGACAGGCTAATACTGAAGCTTTCTTT
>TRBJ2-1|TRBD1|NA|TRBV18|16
CASSPATGRGYNEQFF
TGTGCCAGCTCGCCCGCGACAGGGAGAGGCTACAATGAGCAGTTCTTC
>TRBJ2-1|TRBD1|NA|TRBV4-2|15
CASSQDGTDYNEQFF
TGTGCCAGCAGCCAAGATGGGACAGATTACAATGAGCAGTTCTTC
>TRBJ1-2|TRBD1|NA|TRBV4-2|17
CASSPLGGLQGANGYTF
TGTGCCAGCAGCCCACTGGGGGGACTACAGGGGGCGAATGGCTACACCTTC
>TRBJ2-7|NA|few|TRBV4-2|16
CASSQVGQPVSYEQYF
TGTGCCAGCAGCCAAGTGGGACAACCAGTCTCCTACGAGCAGTACTTC
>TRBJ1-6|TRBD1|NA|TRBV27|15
CASSAATGGFSPLHF
TGTGCCAGCAGTGCGGCCACAGGGGGCTTTTCACCCCTCCACTTT
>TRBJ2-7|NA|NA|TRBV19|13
CASSIFSSYEQYF
TGTGCCAGTAGTATCTTCAGCTCCTACGAGCAGTACTTC
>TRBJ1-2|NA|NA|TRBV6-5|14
CASSEGTSNYGYTF
TGTGCCAGCAGCGAAGGGACATCTAACTATGGCTACACCTTC
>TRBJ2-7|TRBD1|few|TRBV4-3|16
CASSQVLPGQGYEQYF
TGCGCCAGCAGCCAAGTGCTACCGGGACAGGGGTACGAGCAGTACTTC
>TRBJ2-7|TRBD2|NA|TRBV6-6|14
CASSDLAVSYEQYF
TGTGCCAGCAGTGACCTAGCGGTATCCTACGAGCAGTACTTC
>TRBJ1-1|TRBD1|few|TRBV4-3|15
CASSQSRQGMTEAFF
TGCGCCAGCAGCCAATCCCGACAGGGAATGACTGAAGCTTTCTTT
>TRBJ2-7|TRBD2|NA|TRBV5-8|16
CASSLEAGLAGGEQYF
TGTGCCAGCAGCTTGGAAGCGGGACTAGCGGGAGGGGAGCAGTACTTC
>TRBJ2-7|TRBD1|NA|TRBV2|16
CASRDQMTGSSSEQYF
TGTGCCAGCAGGGACCAAATGACAGGGAGTTCTTCCGAGCAGTACTTC
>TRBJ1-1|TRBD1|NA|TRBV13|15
CASSLEDRGSGEAFF
TGTGCCAGCAGCTTAGAGGACAGGGGATCAGGTGAAGCTTTCTTT
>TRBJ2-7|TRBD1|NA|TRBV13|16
CASSSQMDRDVREQYF
TGTGCCAGCAGCTCCCAAATGGACAGGGACGTACGCGAGCAGTACTTC
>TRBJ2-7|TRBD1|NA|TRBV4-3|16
CASSQARTGSFLEQYF
TGCGCCAGCAGCCAAGCTCGGACAGGTTCTTTTTTGGAGCAGTACTTC
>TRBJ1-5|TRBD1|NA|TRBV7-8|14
CASSLGDRSQPQHF
TGTGCCAGCAGCTTAGGGGACAGGAGTCAGCCCCAGCATTTT
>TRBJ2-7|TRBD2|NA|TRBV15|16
CATSTKPGLAAYEQYF
TGTGCCACCAGCACTAAACCGGGACTAGCGGCCTACGAGCAGTACTTC
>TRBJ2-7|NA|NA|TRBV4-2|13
CASSQPGSYEQYF
TGTGCCAGCAGCCAACCAGGTTCCTACGAGCAGTACTTC
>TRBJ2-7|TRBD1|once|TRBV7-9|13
CASSSGQTYEQYF
TGTGCCAGCAGCTCGGGACAGACCTACGAGCAGTACTTC
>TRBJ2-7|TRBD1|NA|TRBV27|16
CASSLSGGQGGLEQYF
TGTGCCAGCAGTTTATCGGGAGGACAGGGCGGCCTCGAGCAGTACTTC
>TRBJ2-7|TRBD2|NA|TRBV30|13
CAWSSGLAYEQYF
TGTGCCTGGAGTTCGGGACTAGCCTACGAGCAGTACTTC
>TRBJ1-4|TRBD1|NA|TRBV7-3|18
CASSLWPGQQGSNEKLFF
TGTGCCAGCAGCTTATGGCCGGGGCAACAGGGGTCTAATGAAAAACTGTTTTTT
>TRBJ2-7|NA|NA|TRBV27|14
CASSPGGNLYEQYF
TGTGCCAGCAGTCCAGGGGGGAACCTTTACGAGCAGTACTTC
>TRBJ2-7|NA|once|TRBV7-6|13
CASSSDRTYEQYF
TGTGCCAGCAGCTCGGACAGAACCTACGAGCAGTACTTC
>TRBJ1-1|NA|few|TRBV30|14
CAWSVAGLNTEAFF
TGTGCCTGGAGTGTCGCAGGGTTGAACACTGAAGCTTTCTTT
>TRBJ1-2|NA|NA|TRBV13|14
CASSPGRGGYGYTF
TGTGCCAGCAGCCCCGGTCGGGGTGGGTATGGCTACACCTTC
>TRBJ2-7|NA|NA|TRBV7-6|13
CASSHARDYEQYF
TGTGCCAGCAGCCATGCCAGGGACTACGAGCAGTACTTC
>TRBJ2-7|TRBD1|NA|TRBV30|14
CAWSPGQGRAEQYF
TGTGCCTGGAGTCCGGGACAGGGAAGGGCCGAGCAGTACTTC
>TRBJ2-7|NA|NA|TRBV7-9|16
CASSPLAVGHNYEQYF
TGTGCCAGCAGTCCACTTGCCGTGGGACATAACTACGAGCAGTACTTC
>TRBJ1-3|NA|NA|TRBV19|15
CASSQDSRTGNTIYF
TGTGCCAGCAGCCAGGACAGCAGAACCGGAAACACCATATATTTT
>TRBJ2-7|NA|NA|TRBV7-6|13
CASSLERPDEQYF
TGTGCCAGCAGCTTAGAGCGACCTGACGAGCAGTACTTC
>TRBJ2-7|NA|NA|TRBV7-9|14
CASNSTGSSYEQYF
TGTGCCAGCAACTCGACAGGCAGCTCCTACGAGCAGTACTTC
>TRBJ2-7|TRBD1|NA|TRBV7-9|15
CASSSLLQGAGEQYF
TGTGCCAGCAGCTCCCTCCTACAGGGGGCGGGCGAGCAGTACTTC
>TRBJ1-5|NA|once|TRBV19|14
CASSSKGVHQPQHF
TGTGCCAGTAGTTCTAAGGGGGTCCATCAGCCCCAGCATTTT
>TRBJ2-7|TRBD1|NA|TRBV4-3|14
CASSRDRLTYEQYF
TGCGCCAGCTCCCGGGACAGGCTCACCTACGAGCAGTACTTC